The entry that follows covers one T cell receptor (beta chain) sequence. This sample was taken from a study of control samples from healthy donors and cancer patients. The CDR3 consists of 13 residues. Trimming took 1 base from V and 7 from J; bases not matched to a gene: 1. Germline-derived CDR1 and CDR2 are SGHAT and FQDESV (reference sequence). Profiling relied on immunoSEQ multiplex PCR, and the TCRdb table lists in-frame clones only, not all of them. Of some 120,000 clones listed, approximately 94% were seen once; the top ten hold roughly 4%. The clonotype comes from a man aged 25 to 40 in good health. This chain links TRBV11-1 with TRBJ2-1; 7 nucleotides align to TRBD1. Sample: blood. This CDR3 is CASSLGTGNEQFF. In DNA form, the CDR3 reads TGTGCCAGCAGCTTAGGGACAGGTAATGAGCAGTTCTTC.